This T cell receptor beta chain emerged from a study of T cells in Graves' hyperthyroidism and ophthalmopathy. Trimming shortened V by 6 bases and J by 0 bases, and 15 bases separated the two germline ends. The CDR3 totals 15 residues. The germline V gene encodes CDR1 DFQATT and CDR2 SNEGSKA (reference sequence). Researchers defined stable Graves' hyperthyroidism as no ophthalmopathy progression within 18 months. Amplification of TCR beta CDR3 regions used RNA as the template. A set of HTBI primers served as the primers for a first-round RT-PCR of the TCR CDR3. A single record per CDR3 protein comes from TCRdb applying MiXCR to the multiplex PCR reads. The repertoire holds hundreds of thousands of distinct CDR3 sequences, with about 15% as singletons.

Sequencing was done on a sample of blood. The TCR was taken from a woman aged 25 to 39 with Graves' hyperthyroidism. This chain joins TRBV20-1 and TRBJ2-4; possibly TRBD2 for D (6 bases). CDR3 sequence (DNA): TGCAGTGCCTGGGACTCAACTTTAGCCAAAAACATTCAGTACTTC. It encodes CSAWDSTLAKNIQYF.